The TCR beta chain under discussion was sequenced for a study of control samples from healthy donors and cancer patients. Germline assignment: CDR1 SGHVS and CDR2 FQNEAQ. V lost 2 bases and J lost 2, with 10 bases in between. There are 14 residues in the CDR3. Assay: immunoSEQ multiplex PCR; the TCRdb copy retains only in-frame clones and omits some. The table records 90,000 to 150,000 clones, 88% of them present only once. Material for sequencing was blood. J is TRBJ2-7 and V is TRBV7-8; weak D call: TRBD2 (6 bases). The clonotype comes from a man in his forties or fifties in good health. CDR3 nucleotide sequence: TGTGCCAGCAGCTTAATCGGGGGTACCTACGAGCAGTACTTC. It yields the protein CASSLIGGTYEQYF.